The clone carrying this TCR beta chain was seen a few times. Each of the donors was a healthy bone marrow donor. Vbeta (60) and Jbeta (13) primers were used in the PCR. Sequencing was performed with immunoSEQ multiplex PCR; in TCRdb, only in-frame clones are kept and a portion is missing. The sample has about 160,000 clones, around nine tenths seen once. The CDR3 covers 13 residues. Per germline, CDR1 KGHSH and CDR2 LQKENI. This record belongs to a study of cytomegalovirus exposure and HLA in healthy donors. Background on the study: In an early release, HLA-typed donors contributed tens of millions of unique TCR sequences. Within the Caucasian-associated ancestry cluster were roughly 82% of the roughly 360 genotyped donors.

The material sequenced was PBMCs. This sequence originates from a woman in her 30s in good health and CMV-seronegative. The chain uses TRBV18 and TRBJ2-5; 7 bases are a match to TRBD2. The better agreement between TRBJ2-7 and the DNA end casts doubt on the J call. The CDR3 sequence: CASSPWTSYEQYF. For the CDR3, the DNA is TGTGCCAGCTCACCATGGACTAGCTACGAGCAGTACTTC.